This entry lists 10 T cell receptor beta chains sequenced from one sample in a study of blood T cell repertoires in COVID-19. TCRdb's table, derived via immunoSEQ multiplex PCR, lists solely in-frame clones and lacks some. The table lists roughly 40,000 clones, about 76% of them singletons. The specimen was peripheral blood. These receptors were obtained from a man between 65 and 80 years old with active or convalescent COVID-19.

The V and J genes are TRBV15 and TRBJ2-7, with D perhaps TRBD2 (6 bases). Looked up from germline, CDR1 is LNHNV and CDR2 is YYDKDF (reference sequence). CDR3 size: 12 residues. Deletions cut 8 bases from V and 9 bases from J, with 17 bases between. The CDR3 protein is CATGAKGLGQYF. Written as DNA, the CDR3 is TGTGCCACCGGAGCGAAGGGACTGGGGCAGTACTTC.

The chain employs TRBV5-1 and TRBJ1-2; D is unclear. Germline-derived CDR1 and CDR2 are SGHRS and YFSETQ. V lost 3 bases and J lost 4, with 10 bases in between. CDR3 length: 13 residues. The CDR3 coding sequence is TGCGCCAGCAGCTCGCGGGAGTCCTATGGCTACACCTTC. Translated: CASSSRESYGYTF.

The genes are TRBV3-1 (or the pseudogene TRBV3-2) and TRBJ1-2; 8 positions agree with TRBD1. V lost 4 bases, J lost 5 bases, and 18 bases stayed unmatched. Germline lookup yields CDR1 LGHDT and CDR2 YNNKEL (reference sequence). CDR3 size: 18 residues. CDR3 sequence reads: CASSPFFGQAGGYYGYTF. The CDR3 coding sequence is TGTGCCAGCAGCCCCTTTTTCGGGCAGGCAGGGGGCTATTATGGCTACACCTTC.

CDR3: CASQRTQGAVGTEAFF. The CDR3 nucleotides are TGTGCCAGTCAAAGAACTCAGGGGGCGGTGGGCACTGAAGCTTTCTTT. The genes are TRBV19 and TRBJ1-1, with 8 bases lining up with TRBD1. Germline loops: CDR1 LNHDA, CDR2 SQIVND (reference sequence). Trimming took 8 bases from V and 4 from J; bases not matched to a gene: 15. This CDR3 comprises 16 residues.

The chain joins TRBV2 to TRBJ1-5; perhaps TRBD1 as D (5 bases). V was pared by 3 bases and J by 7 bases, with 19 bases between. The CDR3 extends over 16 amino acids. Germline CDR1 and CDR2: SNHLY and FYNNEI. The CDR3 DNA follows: TGTGCCAGCAGTGACTCCCTGGGGGGGAGTGGACAGCCCCAGCATTTT. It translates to CASSDSLGGSGQPQHF.

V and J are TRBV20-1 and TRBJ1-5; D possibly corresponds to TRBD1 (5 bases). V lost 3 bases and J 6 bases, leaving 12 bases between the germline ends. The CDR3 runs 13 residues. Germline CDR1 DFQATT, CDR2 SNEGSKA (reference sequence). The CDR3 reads CSASPGVLQPQHF. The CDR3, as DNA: TGCAGTGCTAGTCCGGGGGTTCTTCAGCCCCAGCATTTT.

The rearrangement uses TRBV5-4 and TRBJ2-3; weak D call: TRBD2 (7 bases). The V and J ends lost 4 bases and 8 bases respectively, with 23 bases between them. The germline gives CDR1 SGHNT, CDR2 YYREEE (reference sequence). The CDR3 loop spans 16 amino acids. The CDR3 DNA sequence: TGTGCCAGCAGCGCCAACCGGGCGGGGGCCCTCGGTACGCAGTATTTT. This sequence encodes CASSANRAGALGTQYF.

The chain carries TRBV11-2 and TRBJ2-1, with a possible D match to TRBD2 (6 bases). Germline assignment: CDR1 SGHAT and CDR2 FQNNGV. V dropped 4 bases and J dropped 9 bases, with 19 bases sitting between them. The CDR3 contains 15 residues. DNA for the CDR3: TGTGCCAGCAGCTGGGGAGGCAACCTAGTCGGTGAGCAGTTCTTC. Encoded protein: CASSWGGNLVGEQFF. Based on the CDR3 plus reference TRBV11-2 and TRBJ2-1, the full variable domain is EAGVAQSPRYKIIEKRQSVAFWCNPISGHATLYWYQQILGQGPKLLIQFQNNGVVDDSQLPKDRFSAERLKGVDSTLKIQPAKLEDSAVYLCASSWGGNLVGEQFFGPGTRLTVL.

The CDR3, as DNA: TGTGCCAGCAATGGGGGCCGAACTGAAGCTTTCTTT. Its translation is CASNGGRTEAFF. The V call is TRBV2, the J call TRBJ1-1; a possible D gene is TRBD1 (6 bases). In germline, CDR1 is SNHLY, CDR2 FYNNEI. Trimming removed 7 bases from V and 5 bases from J, with 11 bases in between. The CDR3 runs 12 residues.

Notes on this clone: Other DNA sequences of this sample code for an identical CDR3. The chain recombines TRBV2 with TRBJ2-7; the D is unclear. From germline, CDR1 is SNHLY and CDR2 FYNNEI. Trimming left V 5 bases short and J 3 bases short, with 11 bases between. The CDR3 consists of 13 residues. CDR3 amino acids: CASSKGPSYEQYF. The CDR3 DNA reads TGTGCCAGCAGTAAAGGGCCAAGCTACGAGCAGTACTTC.